These 16 T cell receptor beta chains were all obtained from the same sample, sequenced in a study of T cells in Graves' hyperthyroidism and ophthalmopathy. Amplified regions were TCR beta CDR3 sequences from RNA transcripts. RT-PCR in the first round (using the HTBI primer set) targeted the TCR CDR3. TCRdb ran MiXCR on the multiplex PCR reads and lists one entry per CDR3 protein. The data contain around 690,000 distinct CDR3 sequences, roughly a sixth of them singletons. Sequenced input: blood. These receptors were collected from a man between 45 and 60 years old with Graves' hyperthyroidism.

The chain couples TRBV6-2 or TRBV6-3 to TRBJ2-4; D is uncertain. The CDR3 extends over 14 amino acids. CDR1 MNHEY and CDR2 SVGEGT come from the germline V gene. Trimming shortened V by 7 bases and J by 0 bases, and 10 bases separated the two germline ends. CDR3 in amino acids: CASMGVIAKNIQYF. The CDR3, as DNA: TGTGCCAGCATGGGCGTTATAGCCAAAAACATTCAGTACTTC.

This clonotype was detected many times. The rearrangement links TRBV28 to TRBJ2-7, with 7 bases identical to TRBD2. The CDR3 is 14 residues long. Germline CDR1 and CDR2: MDHEN and SYDVKM. With V trimmed by 5 bases and J by 3 bases, 7 bases remained unmatched. The CDR3 region has the DNA TGTGCCAGCAGTGGAGGGGAGGGAGTCTACGAGCAGTACTTC. Its protein product is CASSGGEGVYEQYF.

The V and J genes are TRBV18 and TRBJ1-1, with 9 bases lining up with TRBD1. CDR3 length: 17 amino acids. Trimming cost V 5 bases and J 4 bases; bases outside gene matches: 14. Per the germline V gene, CDR1 is KGHSH and CDR2 is LQKENI. The CDR3 reads CASSAFRTGGKGTEAFF. CDR3 sequence (DNA): TGTGCCAGCTCAGCCTTCCGAACAGGGGGCAAAGGCACTGAAGCTTTCTTT.

This clonotype was seen many times. The CDR3, as DNA: TGTGCCAGCAGTATGCACTCGGGGTCCTCTGGAAACACCATATATTTT. Encoded protein: CASSMHSGSSGNTIYF. The genes are TRBV28 and TRBJ1-3; D is undetermined. Trimming removed 5 bases at V and 0 bases at J, with 14 bases between. Germline CDR1 and CDR2: MDHEN and SYDVKM. The CDR3 contains 16 residues. Based on the CDR3 plus reference TRBV28 and TRBJ1-3, the full variable domain is DVKVTQSSRYLVKRTGEKVFLECVQDMDHENMFWYRQDPGLGLRLIYFSYDVKMKEKGDIPEGYSVSREKKERFSLILESASTNQTSMYLCASSMHSGSSGNTIYFGEGSWLTVV.

CDR3 loop: CASSPPQLPEQYF. For the CDR3, the DNA is TGTGCCAGCAGCCCCCCTCAACTCCCCGAGCAGTACTTC. The V gene is TRBV7-9, the J gene TRBJ2-7; D gene unclear. The CDR3 is made up of 13 amino acids. CDR1 is SEHNR, CDR2 FQNEAQ, per germline (reference sequence). V lost 5 bases and J 6 bases, leaving 14 bases between the germline ends.

In its sample, this clonotype was seen many times. J is TRBJ2-1 and V is TRBV7-6; 9 nucleotides line up with TRBD2. The CDR3 contains 16 residues. V dropped 1 base and J dropped 2; count of bases not matched to a gene: 3. Germline V gene sequence: CDR1 SGHVS, CDR2 FNYEAQ. Here the CDR3 DNA reads TGTGCCAGCAGCTTAGGGGCGGGAGGGCCCTACAATGAGCAGTTCTTC. It yields the protein CASSLGAGGPYNEQFF.

This clonotype was observed many times. This chain joins TRBV5-1 and TRBJ1-5; D remains unclear. This CDR3 spans 14 amino acids. V shed 4 bases and J shed 5 bases, with 13 bases lying between them. CDR1 and CDR2 (germline): SGHRS, YFSETQ. The CDR3: CASSITGFDQPQHF. CDR3 DNA sequence: TGCGCCAGCAGCATCACGGGCTTCGATCAGCCCCAGCATTTT. The variable domain in full, completed from reference TRBV5-1 and TRBJ1-5, reads KAGVTQTPRYLIKTRGQQVTLSCSPISGHRSVSWYQQTPGQGLQFLFEYFSETQRNKGNFPGRFSGRQFSNSRSEMNVSTLELGDSALYLCASSITGFDQPQHFGDGTRLSIL.

In this sample, this clonotype turned up many times. The chain carries TRBV12-3 or TRBV12-4 and TRBJ1-1, with 12 bases lining up with TRBD1. The V segment lost 4 bases and the J segment 2 bases; nucleotides outside the gene matches: 2. The CDR3 is made up of 15 amino acids. CDR3 region: CASSSGTGGNTEAFF. DNA for the CDR3: TGTGCCAGCAGTTCCGGGACAGGGGGCAACACTGAAGCTTTCTTT.

V gene TRBV7-9 combines with J gene TRBJ1-1; D uncertain. V lost 0 bases, J lost 5 bases, and 4 bases lay in between. Germline-derived CDR1 and CDR2 are SEHNR and FQNEAQ (reference sequence). The CDR3 runs 12 residues. This chain's CDR3 is CASSLAQTEAFF. CDR3 DNA sequence: TGTGCCAGCAGCTTAGCCCAAACTGAAGCTTTCTTT.

This clonotype appeared many times. The chain couples TRBV2 to TRBJ2-1, with D uncertain. Trimming pared 2 bases from V and 1 base from J, leaving 9 bases between. CDR3 size: 15 residues. Germline V gene lookup returns CDR1 SNHLY and CDR2 FYNNEI. Here the CDR3 DNA reads TGTGCCAGCAGTGAAAAATCGGTTTCCTACAATGAGCAGTTCTTC. Its protein is CASSEKSVSYNEQFF.

The CDR3 loop is CASIQGSYGYTF. In DNA form, the CDR3 reads TGTGCCAGCATTCAGGGGAGTTATGGCTACACCTTC. The rearrangement uses TRBV6-2 or TRBV6-3 and TRBJ1-2, with D tentatively TRBD1 (6 bases). The germline V gene has CDR1 MNHEY and CDR2 SVGEGT. V gave up 7 bases and J gave up 5 bases, with 11 bases separating them. CDR3 size: 12 residues.

This clonotype came up many times. This chain uses TRBV27 with TRBJ1-2; tentative D call: TRBD1 (5 bases). Trimming shortened V by 8 bases and J by 11 bases, and 21 bases separated the two germline ends. This CDR3 has 13 amino acids. From germline, CDR1 is MNHEY and CDR2 SMNVEV (reference sequence). The CDR3 DNA is TGTGCCAGCCGGGACTCCGGTAGGATGAGTTACACCTTC. It is translated as CASRDSGRMSYTF.

Concerning this clonotype: The conserved closing phenylalanine or tryptophan is absent in this CDR3, likely reflecting a read error. The chain couples TRBV2 to TRBJ1-6; D gene unclear. Trimming took off 2 bases at V and 0 bases at J, with 14 bases between the two ends. Germline V gene lookup returns CDR1 SNHLY and CDR2 FYNNEI. The CDR3 is 18 residues long. As DNA, the CDR3 is TGTGCCAGCAGTGAATACTCTGGGCGGAGCTCCTATAATTCACCCCTCCACCTT. The encoded protein is CASSEYSGRSSYNSPLHL.

V gene TRBV19 combines with J gene TRBJ2-3; no reliable D call. The CDR3 runs 12 residues. Germline loops: CDR1 LNHDA, CDR2 SQIVND (reference sequence). Trimming cost V 4 bases and J 3 bases, with 5 bases left between them. The chain's CDR3 is CASSNPTDTQYF. The CDR3 coding sequence is TGTGCCAGTAGTAACCCAACAGATACGCAGTATTTT.

In its sample, this clonotype was seen a few times. The chain recombines TRBV9 with TRBJ2-1, with 7 bases identical to TRBD1. The CDR3 extends over 18 amino acids. The V gene end was trimmed by 2 bases and the J gene end by 4 bases; junction bases not matched to a gene: 15. The V gene's germline CDR1 is SGDLS and CDR2 YYNGEE. The CDR3 sequence is CASSVRQGGQSGYNEQFF. As DNA, the CDR3 is TGTGCCAGCAGCGTGCGACAGGGTGGCCAATCTGGGTACAATGAGCAGTTCTTC.

Note on this clonotype: A read error may explain this, as a much larger clone is one base away. The chain is built from TRBV28 and TRBJ1-6, with D uncertain. The CDR3 has 16 residues. V was cut by 10 bases and J by 5 bases, with 21 bases left in between. Germline V gene lookup returns CDR1 MDHEN and CDR2 SYDVKM. CDR3 loop: CATSPGSLYDNSPLHF. In DNA, the CDR3 is TGTGCCACCTCCCCTGGAAGTCTTTACGATAATTCACCCCTCCACTTT.